This T cell receptor beta chain was captured in a study of cytomegalovirus exposure and HLA in healthy donors. Findings and caveats of the study: Reportedly, fewer N-insertions than the approximately 610-donor mean appeared in an Asian-associated ancestry cluster in a later analysis.

About this clone itself: What it binds is not known.

The germline V gene encodes CDR1 SGHVS and CDR2 FQNEAQ. The CDR3 runs to 16 residues. The J segment lost 0 bases and the V segment lost 6 bases, leaving 7 bases of the junction unmatched. 13 Jbeta primers and 60 Vbeta primers were used for the PCR. Profiled with immunoSEQ multiplex PCR; TCRdb holds only in-frame clones, not every one. The sample has just under 150,000 clones; roughly 76% are singletons. The TCR sequence derives from a woman aged 30 to 39 in good health and CMV-seronegative. Sample: PBMCs. The V gene is TRBV7-8, the J gene TRBJ2-1; 8 bases align to TRBD2. CDR3 nucleotides: TGTGCCAGCAGGCCCGGGAGCGGGAGCTCCTACAATGAGCAGTTCTTC. Encoded protein: CASRPGSGSSYNEQFF.